Listed below are T cell receptor beta chains from one sample, sequenced in a study of cytomegalovirus exposure and HLA in healthy donors. Produced via immunoSEQ multiplex PCR; TCRdb's table is partial and in-frame only. The sample holds around 61,000 clones, roughly 90% seen once. Sequences were obtained from PBMCs. The source is a man aged 25-45 years in good health and CMV-seropositive. Each CDR3 is given with its conserved first and last residue. Each record gives: J gene, V gene, clone size, D gene, CDR3 protein, CDR3 DNA. D genes are given only for firm matches. Size is stated for part of the rows, as once, few or many counts, or as a class when the clone is expanded.

j_call: TRBJ2-1
v_call: TRBV6-6
clone_size: NA
d_call: TRBD2
cdr3_aa: CASSSGTSGYNEQFF
cdr3_nt: TGTGCCAGCAGTTCCGGGACTAGCGGATACAATGAGCAGTTCTTC

j_call: TRBJ2-6
v_call: TRBV4-1
clone_size: NA
d_call: TRBD1
cdr3_aa: CASSLGTGANSGANVLTF
cdr3_nt: TGCGCCAGCAGCCTTGGTACAGGGGCCAACTCTGGGGCCAACGTCCTGACTTTC

j_call: TRBJ2-2
v_call: TRBV28
clone_size: NA
d_call: NA
cdr3_aa: CASSSASTGNTGELFF
cdr3_nt: TGTGCCAGCAGTTCCGCCTCGACAGGGAACACCGGGGAGCTGTTTTTT

j_call: TRBJ2-2
v_call: TRBV7-3
clone_size: NA
d_call: NA
cdr3_aa: CASSLIASDDSGELFF
cdr3_nt: TGTGCCAGCAGCTTAATAGCTAGCGATGATTCCGGGGAGCTGTTTTTT

j_call: TRBJ1-5
v_call: TRBV4-2
clone_size: NA
d_call: NA
cdr3_aa: CASSQDSRQGYQPQHF
cdr3_nt: TGTGCCAGCAGCCAAGATTCTCGGCAGGGGTATCAGCCCCAGCATTTT

j_call: TRBJ1-2
v_call: TRBV28
clone_size: NA
d_call: TRBD1
cdr3_aa: CASSYTGESYGYTF
cdr3_nt: TGTGCCAGCAGCTATACAGGGGAGAGCTATGGCTACACCTTC

j_call: TRBJ2-1
v_call: TRBV19
clone_size: NA
d_call: NA
cdr3_aa: CASSKAERNEQFF
cdr3_nt: TGTGCCAGTAGTAAAGCCGAACGCAATGAGCAGTTCTTC

j_call: TRBJ2-5
v_call: TRBV5-1
clone_size: NA
d_call: NA
cdr3_aa: CASRSRGVQETQYF
cdr3_nt: TGCGCCAGCAGAAGTAGGGGCGTCCAAGAGACCCAGTACTTC

j_call: TRBJ1-1
v_call: TRBV19
clone_size: NA
d_call: TRBD1
cdr3_aa: CASTGVNTEAFF
cdr3_nt: TGTGCCAGCACAGGGGTGAACACTGAAGCTTTCTTT

j_call: TRBJ1-1
v_call: TRBV18
clone_size: NA
d_call: NA
cdr3_aa: CASSPPTNMNTEAFF
cdr3_nt: TGTGCCAGCTCACCACCGACAAACATGAACACTGAAGCTTTCTTT

j_call: TRBJ1-4
v_call: TRBV28
clone_size: NA
d_call: NA
cdr3_aa: CASSFPRGGTNEKLFF
cdr3_nt: TGTGCCAGCAGTTTCCCCAGGGGTGGAACTAATGAAAAACTGTTTTTT

j_call: TRBJ2-5
v_call: TRBV11-2
clone_size: NA
d_call: NA
cdr3_aa: CASSAMTRDETQYF
cdr3_nt: TGTGCCAGCAGCGCCATGACTAGAGATGAGACCCAGTACTTC

j_call: TRBJ2-4
v_call: TRBV11-3
clone_size: NA
d_call: NA
cdr3_aa: CASSFPDSLLAKNIQYF
cdr3_nt: TGTGCCAGCTCCTTCCCCGACAGCCTATTAGCCAAAAACATTCAGTACTTC

j_call: TRBJ1-1
v_call: TRBV5-1
clone_size: NA
d_call: NA
cdr3_aa: CASSPVDGNTEAFF
cdr3_nt: TGCGCCAGCAGCCCGGTCGACGGGAATACTGAAGCTTTCTTT

j_call: TRBJ2-1
v_call: TRBV7-3
clone_size: NA
d_call: TRBD2
cdr3_aa: CASSLELAGGIEQFF
cdr3_nt: TGTGCCAGCAGCTTAGAACTAGCGGGAGGGATTGAGCAGTTCTTC

j_call: TRBJ1-5
v_call: TRBV7-2
clone_size: NA
d_call: NA
cdr3_aa: CASSLGANNQPQHF
cdr3_nt: TGTGCCAGCAGCTTAGGGGCAAACAATCAGCCCCAGCATTTT

j_call: TRBJ2-1
v_call: TRBV9
clone_size: NA
d_call: NA
cdr3_aa: CASSVSGNEQFF
cdr3_nt: TGTGCCAGCAGCGTGTCAGGGAATGAGCAGTTCTTC

j_call: TRBJ2-1
v_call: TRBV19
clone_size: NA
d_call: TRBD2
cdr3_aa: CASSITSGGSYNEQFF
cdr3_nt: TGTGCCAGTAGTATTACTAGCGGGGGCTCCTACAATGAGCAGTTCTTC

j_call: TRBJ2-1
v_call: TRBV5-1
clone_size: NA
d_call: TRBD2
cdr3_aa: CASRLGTSVDYNEQFF
cdr3_nt: TGCGCCAGCCGGCTAGGGACTAGCGTGGACTACAATGAGCAGTTCTTC

j_call: TRBJ1-4
v_call: TRBV5-4
clone_size: few
d_call: NA
cdr3_aa: CASSLQGSEKLFF
cdr3_nt: TGTGCCAGCAGCTTGCAGGGGTCGGAAAAACTGTTTTTT

j_call: TRBJ2-1
v_call: TRBV28
clone_size: NA
d_call: NA
cdr3_aa: CASSELGGEQFF
cdr3_nt: TGTGCCAGCAGTGAACTCGGGGGTGAGCAGTTCTTC

j_call: TRBJ2-3
v_call: TRBV9
clone_size: NA
d_call: NA
cdr3_aa: CASSVAGDTDTQYF
cdr3_nt: TGTGCCAGCAGCGTAGCGGGAGACACAGATACGCAGTATTTT

j_call: TRBJ1-1
v_call: TRBV18
clone_size: NA
d_call: NA
cdr3_aa: CASSSGIADTEAFF
cdr3_nt: TGTGCCAGCTCATCAGGGATTGCAGACACTGAAGCTTTCTTT

j_call: TRBJ2-3
v_call: TRBV5-1
clone_size: NA
d_call: NA
cdr3_aa: CASSLGTVRTDTQYF
cdr3_nt: TGCGCCAGCAGCTTGGGGACAGTCCGGACAGATACGCAGTATTTT

j_call: TRBJ1-2
v_call: TRBV5-5
clone_size: NA
d_call: TRBD1
cdr3_aa: CASSSEMTGTYTF
cdr3_nt: TGTGCCAGCAGCTCGGAGATGACAGGGACCTACACCTTC

j_call: TRBJ2-1
v_call: TRBV4-1
clone_size: NA
d_call: TRBD1
cdr3_aa: CASSGGQGGDNEQFF
cdr3_nt: TGCGCCAGCAGCGGTGGACAGGGGGGGGACAATGAGCAGTTCTTC

j_call: TRBJ2-1
v_call: TRBV7-8
clone_size: NA
d_call: TRBD2
cdr3_aa: CASSLERGSYNEQFF
cdr3_nt: TGTGCCAGCAGCTTAGAGCGGGGCTCCTACAATGAGCAGTTCTTC

j_call: TRBJ2-3
v_call: TRBV6-4
clone_size: NA
d_call: TRBD2
cdr3_aa: CASSDGGRDTQYF
cdr3_nt: TGTGCCAGCAGTGACGGCGGGAGAGATACGCAGTATTTT

j_call: TRBJ1-6
v_call: TRBV2
clone_size: NA
d_call: NA
cdr3_aa: CASITESSYNSPLHF
cdr3_nt: TGTGCCAGCATAACGGAGAGCTCCTATAATTCACCCCTCCACTTT

j_call: TRBJ2-6
v_call: TRBV5-4
clone_size: NA
d_call: NA
cdr3_aa: CASSRDSGANVLTF
cdr3_nt: TGTGCCAGCAGCCGGGACTCTGGGGCCAACGTCCTGACTTTC

j_call: TRBJ1-2
v_call: TRBV6-1
clone_size: NA
d_call: NA
cdr3_aa: CASTDPDRRQAGYTF
cdr3_nt: TGTGCCAGCACCGACCCCGACAGGCGCCAGGCTGGCTACACCTTC

j_call: TRBJ1-5
v_call: TRBV19
clone_size: NA
d_call: NA
cdr3_aa: CASSIERRLSNQPQHF
cdr3_nt: TGTGCCAGTAGTATTGAACGGAGATTGTCGAATCAGCCCCAGCATTTT

j_call: TRBJ2-2
v_call: TRBV7-9
clone_size: NA
d_call: TRBD1
cdr3_aa: CSSSLGTGGPTGELFF
cdr3_nt: TGTTCCAGCAGCCTCGGGACAGGGGGCCCCACCGGGGAGCTGTTTTTT

j_call: TRBJ1-2
v_call: TRBV7-9
clone_size: NA
d_call: TRBD1
cdr3_aa: CASALGPGGNYGYTF
cdr3_nt: TGTGCCAGCGCTCTGGGGCCAGGGGGCAACTATGGCTACACCTTC

j_call: TRBJ2-5
v_call: TRBV28
clone_size: NA
d_call: TRBD2
cdr3_aa: CASSPSGRAETQYF
cdr3_nt: TGTGCCAGCAGCCCTAGCGGGAGGGCAGAGACCCAGTACTTC

j_call: TRBJ2-1
v_call: TRBV29-1
clone_size: NA
d_call: TRBD1
cdr3_aa: CSVQSSGQGYYNEQFF
cdr3_nt: TGCAGCGTCCAAAGCTCGGGACAGGGTTACTACAATGAGCAGTTCTTC

j_call: TRBJ2-7
v_call: TRBV4-1
clone_size: NA
d_call: TRBD2
cdr3_aa: CASSQEPASGGYEQYF
cdr3_nt: TGCGCCAGCAGCCAAGAACCGGCTAGCGGGGGCTACGAGCAGTACTTC

j_call: TRBJ1-4
v_call: TRBV4-1
clone_size: NA
d_call: NA
cdr3_aa: CASSQEGGRVRKLFF
cdr3_nt: TGCGCCAGCAGCCAAGAGGGGGGGAGGGTGCGAAAACTGTTTTTT

j_call: TRBJ2-1
v_call: TRBV5-1
clone_size: few
d_call: TRBD1
cdr3_aa: CASSLLQGESNEQFF
cdr3_nt: TGCGCCAGCAGCCTTTTACAGGGGGAAAGCAATGAGCAGTTCTTC

j_call: TRBJ2-5
v_call: TRBV11-2
clone_size: NA
d_call: NA
cdr3_aa: CASSLGWGGRETQYF
cdr3_nt: TGTGCCAGCAGCTTGGGGTGGGGGGGGCGGGAGACCCAGTACTTC

j_call: TRBJ2-1
v_call: TRBV11-3
clone_size: once
d_call: TRBD2
cdr3_aa: CASSLVGLTGGSYNEQFF
cdr3_nt: TGTGCCAGCAGCTTAGTAGGTCTCACGGGAGGCTCCTACAATGAGCAGTTCTTC

j_call: TRBJ2-6
v_call: TRBV9
clone_size: NA
d_call: TRBD1
cdr3_aa: CASSGRTGWSGANVLTF
cdr3_nt: TGTGCCAGCAGCGGTCGGACAGGGTGGTCTGGGGCCAACGTCCTGACTTTC

j_call: TRBJ2-2
v_call: TRBV23-1
clone_size: NA
d_call: NA
cdr3_aa: CASSQLGRLNTGELFF
cdr3_nt: TGCGCCAGCAGTCAGTTGGGCAGGCTGAACACCGGGGAGCTGTTTTTT